These 20 T cell receptor beta chains were sequenced from one sample in a study of T cells in Graves' hyperthyroidism and ophthalmopathy. Amplified TCR beta CDR3 regions came from RNA transcripts. During a first-round RT-PCR of the TCR CDR3, the HTBI primer set was used. TCRdb fed the multiplex PCR reads into MiXCR, producing one record per CDR3 protein. The sample lists 200,000 to 300,000 distinct CDR3 sequences; approximately 24% were seen once. Sequencing was done on a sample of blood. The origin of the receptors is a woman in her thirties or forties with Graves' ophthalmopathy.

In this sample, this clonotype turned up many times. J is TRBJ2-5 and V is TRBV27; 8 bases are shared with TRBD1. CDR1 is MNHEY and CDR2 is SMNVEV in the germline V gene (reference sequence). Unmatched junction bases numbered 9, after V lost 7 bases and J lost 5 bases. The CDR3 has 14 amino acids. The CDR3 DNA reads as TGTGCCAGCAAGGTGGGGACAGGATTTGAGACCCAGTACTTC. Amino acid sequence: CASKVGTGFETQYF.

This clonotype was seen at least ten times. The chain recombines TRBV4-1 with TRBJ1-1, with 8 bases fitting TRBD1. The V gene end was trimmed by 8 bases and the J gene end by 1 base; junction bases not matched to a gene: 6. Germline V lookup: CDR1 MGHRA, CDR2 YSYEKL. This CDR3 has 14 residues. CDR3 DNA sequence: TGCGCCAGCCGCGAGGACAGGGAGAACACTGAAGCTTTCTTT. Translating gives CASREDRENTEAFF.

This clonotype has a count of ten or more. The rearrangement links TRBV6-2 or TRBV6-3 to TRBJ2-7; the D gene could be TRBD1 or TRBD2 (5 bases each). V was clipped by 5 bases and J by 0 bases, with 26 bases between them. Germline CDR1 and CDR2: MNHEY and SVGEGT. The CDR3 consists of 19 residues. The CDR3: CASSNQGATTDHSSYEQYF. The CDR3 coding sequence is TGTGCCAGCAGTAACCAGGGAGCCACCACAGACCATAGCTCCTACGAGCAGTACTTC.

Remarks on this clonotype: Given a much more abundant clone one base away, this may be a read error. The J gene is TRBJ1-3, the V gene TRBV6-1; TRBD1 matches at 7 bases. CDR3 length: 14 residues. In germline, CDR1 is MNHNS, CDR2 SASEGT. J lost 5 bases, V lost 6 bases, and 7 bases had no gene match. CDR3 nucleotide sequence: TGTGCCAGCAGCTCGGACAGGATGAGAAACACCATATATTTT. Protein sequence: CASSSDRMRNTIYF.

This clonotype showed up just once. As DNA, the CDR3 is TGCAGTGCGGAGGGGTCCAAAGGGGACTATGGCTACACCTTC. Protein: CSAEGSKGDYGYTF. The chain uses TRBV20-1 and TRBJ1-2; D possibly corresponds to TRBD1 (5 bases). With 6 bases removed from V and 3 bases from J, the gap between germline ends came to 17 bases. Germline CDR1 is DFQATT and CDR2 is SNEGSKA (reference sequence). CDR3 length: 14 amino acids.

At least ten counts were recorded for this clonotype. The V and J genes are TRBV6-2 or TRBV6-3 and TRBJ2-7; maybe TRBD2 (6 bases). The CDR3 runs 15 residues. CDR1 is MNHEY and CDR2 is SVGEGT in the germline V gene. Deletions cut 7 bases from V and 2 bases from J, with 18 bases between. CDR3 coding DNA: TGTGCCAGCACCGACGGTGTGGTAGCGGCCTACGAGCAGTACTTC. As protein: CASTDGVVAAYEQYF.

V is TRBV18 and J is TRBJ1-1; 10 bases line up with TRBD1. The CDR3 runs 15 residues. Germline loops: CDR1 KGHSH, CDR2 LQKENI. The junction had 5 bases not matched to a gene; V was cut back by 2 bases and J by 5 bases. The CDR3 reads CASSPGTGVGTEAFF. The CDR3 DNA reads TGTGCCAGCTCACCAGGGACAGGGGTCGGAACTGAAGCTTTCTTT.

The chain employs TRBV20-1 and TRBJ1-6; D call uncertain. V lost 8 bases and J lost 0, with 5 bases in between. The CDR3 runs 12 residues. CDR1 is DFQATT, CDR2 SNEGSKA, per germline (reference sequence). In nucleotides, the CDR3 is TGCAGTTGTAGCTCCTATAATTCACCCCTCCACTTT. This translates into CSCSSYNSPLHF.

This clonotype was counted many times. The V gene is TRBV7-9, the J gene TRBJ2-5; 8 bases are a match to TRBD2. CDR1 and CDR2 (germline): SEHNR, FQNEAQ (reference sequence). CDR3 length: 14 residues. V was pared by 6 bases and J by 5 bases, with 8 bases of the junction left unmatched. This chain's CDR3 is CASRGAGAGETQYF. CDR3 sequence (DNA): TGTGCCAGCAGGGGAGCGGGAGCTGGGGAGACCCAGTACTTC.

The chain is built from TRBV28 and TRBJ1-1, with no clear D. CDR1 is MDHEN and CDR2 is SYDVKM in the germline V gene. The CDR3 spans 14 residues. V lost 3 bases and J lost 0, with 8 bases in between. The CDR3 coding sequence is TGTGCCAGCAGTTTTCGAACGATGAACACTGAAGCTTTCTTT. Protein: CASSFRTMNTEAFF.

This clonotype was found many times. The V call is TRBV27, the J call TRBJ1-2; D is ambiguous. This CDR3 comprises 12 residues. Germline-derived CDR1 and CDR2 are MNHEY and SMNVEV (reference sequence). V was pared by 7 bases and J by 3 bases, with 9 bases between. The CDR3 region has the DNA TGTGCCAGCAAAGGGCTTGACTATGGCTACACCTTC. As protein: CASKGLDYGYTF.

A word on this clonotype: A much larger clone lies one base from this, so it may be a read error. As DNA, the CDR3 is TGTGCCAGCATTCTGGGGACGCTTAACTCTGGGGCCAACGTCCTGACTTTC. Translation gives CASILGTLNSGANVLTF. V is TRBV6-1 and J is TRBJ2-6; D assignment may be TRBD1 or TRBD2 (5 bases each). The V gene lost 7 bases and the J gene lost 0 bases, with 16 bases spanning the gap. The CDR3 totals 17 residues. Germline V gene sequence: CDR1 MNHNS, CDR2 SASEGT.

This clonotype appeared many times. The rearrangement links TRBV15 to TRBJ2-1; a possible D gene is TRBD1 (6 bases). The CDR3 sequence is 17 residues long. The V and J ends lost 6 bases and 10 bases respectively, with 28 bases between them. CDR1 is LNHNV and CDR2 is YYDKDF in the germline V gene (reference sequence). This CDR3 is CATRPKGDPRSQWEQFF. CDR3 sequence (DNA): TGTGCCACCAGGCCTAAGGGGGACCCACGATCCCAATGGGAGCAGTTCTTC.

In its sample, this clonotype was seen many times. The CDR3 DNA reads TGTGCCAGCAGCTACAGGGTGGGCAGCAATCAGCCCCAGCATTTT. Its protein is CASSYRVGSNQPQHF. The chain couples TRBV7-2 to TRBJ1-5; TRBD1 is a possible D gene (6 bases). The CDR3 spans 15 residues. CDR1 and CDR2 from the germline V gene are SGHTA and FQGNSA. The ends were cut back, 4 bases at V and 1 base at J, with 11 bases in the middle.

This clonotype has a handful of counts. The V and J genes are TRBV4-2 and TRBJ2-2; D not certain. Germline-derived CDR1 and CDR2 are LGHNA and YNFKEQ. The CDR3 length is 14 residues. Trimming took off 0 bases at V and 4 bases at J, with 6 bases between the two ends. The CDR3 bases are TGTGCCAGCAGCCAAGAGCCCATCACCGGGGAGCTGTTTTTT. Protein product: CASSQEPITGELFF.

The rearrangement links TRBV5-1 to TRBJ2-5, with 10 bases lining up with TRBD1. J lost 5 bases, V lost 3 bases, and 7 bases had no gene match. CDR1 is SGHRS and CDR2 is YFSETQ in the germline V gene. This CDR3 is 15 amino acids long. CDR3 protein: CASSYQTGGEETQYF. The CDR3 region has the DNA TGCGCCAGCAGCTATCAGACAGGGGGCGAGGAGACCCAGTACTTC. Filled out from reference TRBV5-1 and TRBJ2-5, the complete variable domain reads KAGVTQTPRYLIKTRGQQVTLSCSPISGHRSVSWYQQTPGQGLQFLFEYFSETQRNKGNFPGRFSGRQFSNSRSEMNVSTLELGDSALYLCASSYQTGGEETQYFGPGTRLLVL.

This clonotype was found many times. This chain connects TRBV10-3 to TRBJ2-7, with 8 bases fitting TRBD1. The germline CDR1 and CDR2 sequences are ENHRY and SYGVKD. The CDR3 is 15 amino acids. V dropped 4 bases and J dropped 3; count of bases not matched to a gene: 8. In DNA, the CDR3 is TGTGCCATCAGTGGACAGGGGCGGAGCGTCTACGAGCAGTACTTC. The encoded protein is CAISGQGRSVYEQYF.

This clonotype has ten or more counts. J is TRBJ2-5 and V is TRBV6-1, with D possibly TRBD1 on 6 matching bases. This CDR3 contains 12 residues. CDR1 MNHNS and CDR2 SASEGT come from the germline V gene. The V and J ends lost 8 bases and 2 bases respectively, with 9 bases between them. The CDR3 sequence is CASGTPQETQYF. For the CDR3, the DNA is TGTGCCAGCGGGACACCACAAGAGACCCAGTACTTC.

This clonotype was detected many times. This sequence joins TRBV19 and TRBJ1-2, with D perhaps TRBD1 (5 bases). The ends were cut back, 2 bases at V and 5 bases at J, with 15 bases in the middle. The CDR3 extends over 15 amino acids. The germline V gene has CDR1 LNHDA and CDR2 SQIVND (reference sequence). DNA of the CDR3: TGTGCCAGTAGTATATCTGCTGGGACCCCTTATGGCTACACCTTC. This encodes CASSISAGTPYGYTF.

This clonotype has at least ten counts. This sequence joins TRBV28 and TRBJ2-5; 11 positions agree with TRBD2. Germline loops: CDR1 MDHEN, CDR2 SYDVKM. The V gene end was trimmed by 5 bases and the J gene end by 3 bases; junction bases not matched to a gene: 2. The CDR3 covers 14 residues. CDR3 protein: CASSQGLAEETQYF. CDR3 nucleotides: TGTGCCAGCAGTCAGGGACTAGCGGAAGAGACCCAGTACTTC. Variable domain in full (rest from reference TRBV28 and TRBJ2-5): DVKVTQSSRYLVKRTGEKVFLECVQDMDHENMFWYRQDPGLGLRLIYFSYDVKMKEKGDIPEGYSVSREKKERFSLILESASTNQTSMYLCASSQGLAEETQYFGPGTRLLVL.